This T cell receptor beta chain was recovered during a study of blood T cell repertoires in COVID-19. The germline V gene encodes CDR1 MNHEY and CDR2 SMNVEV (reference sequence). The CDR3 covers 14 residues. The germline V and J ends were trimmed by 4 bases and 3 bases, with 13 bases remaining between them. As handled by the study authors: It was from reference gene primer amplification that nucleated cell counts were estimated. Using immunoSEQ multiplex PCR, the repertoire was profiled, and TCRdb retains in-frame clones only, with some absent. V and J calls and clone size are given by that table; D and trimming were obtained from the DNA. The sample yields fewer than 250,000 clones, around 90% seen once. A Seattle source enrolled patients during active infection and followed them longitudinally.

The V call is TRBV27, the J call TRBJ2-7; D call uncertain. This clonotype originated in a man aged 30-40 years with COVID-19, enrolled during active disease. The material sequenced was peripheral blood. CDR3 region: CASSSDIRIYEQYF. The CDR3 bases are TGTGCCAGCAGTTCTGACATTAGAATCTACGAGCAGTACTTC.